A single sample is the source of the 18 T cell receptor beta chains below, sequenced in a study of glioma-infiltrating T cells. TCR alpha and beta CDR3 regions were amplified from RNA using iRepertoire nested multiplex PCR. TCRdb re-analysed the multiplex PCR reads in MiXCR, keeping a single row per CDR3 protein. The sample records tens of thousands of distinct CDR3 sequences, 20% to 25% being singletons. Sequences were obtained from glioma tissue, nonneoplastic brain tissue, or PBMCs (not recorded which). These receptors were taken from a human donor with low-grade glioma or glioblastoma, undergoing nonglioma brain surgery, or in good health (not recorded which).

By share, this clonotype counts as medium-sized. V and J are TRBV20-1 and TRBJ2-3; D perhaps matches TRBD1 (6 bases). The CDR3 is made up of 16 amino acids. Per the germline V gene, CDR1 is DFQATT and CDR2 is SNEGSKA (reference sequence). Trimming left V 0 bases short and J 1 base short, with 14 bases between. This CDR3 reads CSAREQGRLGTDTQYF. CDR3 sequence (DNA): TGCAGTGCTAGAGAGCAGGGGCGACTTGGCACAGATACGCAGTATTTT.

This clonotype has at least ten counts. CDR3 coding DNA: TGTGCCAGCAGTTACGGTGCCAGGGTGGATGAAGCTTTCTTT. Amino acid sequence: CASSYGARVDEAFF. J is TRBJ1-1 and V is TRBV6-5; D is possibly TRBD1 (5 bases). Per germline, CDR1 MNHEY and CDR2 SVGAGI. Trimming removed 2 bases at V and 7 bases at J, with 14 bases between. The CDR3 covers 14 residues.

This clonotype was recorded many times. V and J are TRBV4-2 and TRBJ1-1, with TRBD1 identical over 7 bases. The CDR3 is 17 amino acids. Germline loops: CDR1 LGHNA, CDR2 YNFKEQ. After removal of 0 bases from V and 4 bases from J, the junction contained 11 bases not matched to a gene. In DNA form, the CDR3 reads TGTGCCAGCAGCCAAGATGGGCAGGGGGTTTATCGCACTGAAGCTTTCTTT. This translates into CASSQDGQGVYRTEAFF.

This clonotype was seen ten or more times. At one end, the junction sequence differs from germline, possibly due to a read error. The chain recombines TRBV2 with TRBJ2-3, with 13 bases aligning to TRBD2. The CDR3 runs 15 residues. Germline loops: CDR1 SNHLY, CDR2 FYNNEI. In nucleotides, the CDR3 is TGCGCCAGCAGACGGACTAGCGGGGGTACAGATACGCAGTATTTT. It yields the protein CASRRTSGGTDTQYF.

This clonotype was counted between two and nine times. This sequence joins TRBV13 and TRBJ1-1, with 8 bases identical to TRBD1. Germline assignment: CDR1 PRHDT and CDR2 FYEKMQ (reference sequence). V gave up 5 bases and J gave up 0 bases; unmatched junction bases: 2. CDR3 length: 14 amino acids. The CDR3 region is CASSRTGLNTEAFF. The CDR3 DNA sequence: TGTGCCAGCAGCAGGACAGGGTTGAACACTGAAGCTTTCTTT.

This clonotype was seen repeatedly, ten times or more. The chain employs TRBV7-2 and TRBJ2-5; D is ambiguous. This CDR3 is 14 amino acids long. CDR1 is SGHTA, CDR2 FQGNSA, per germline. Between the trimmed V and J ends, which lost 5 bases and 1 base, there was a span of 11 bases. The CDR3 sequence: CASSPHRFQETQYF. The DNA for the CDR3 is TGTGCCAGCAGCCCCCACAGATTCCAAGAGACCCAGTACTTC. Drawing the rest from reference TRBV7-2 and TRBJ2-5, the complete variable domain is GAGVSQSPSNKVTEKGKDVELRCDPISGHTALYWYRQSLGQGLEFLIYFQGNSAPDKSGLPSDRFSAERTGGSVSTLTIQRTQQEDSAVYLCASSPHRFQETQYFGPGTRLLVL.

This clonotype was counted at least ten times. The CDR3 DNA follows: TGTGCCAGCAGCTCCACTAGCATCCAGCAGTACTTC. It specifies CASSSTSIQQYF. The V call is TRBV2, the J call TRBJ2-7, with D perhaps TRBD2 (6 bases). The V gene lost 6 bases and the J gene lost 8 bases, with 14 bases spanning the gap. From germline, CDR1 is SNHLY and CDR2 FYNNEI. CDR3 size: 12 residues.

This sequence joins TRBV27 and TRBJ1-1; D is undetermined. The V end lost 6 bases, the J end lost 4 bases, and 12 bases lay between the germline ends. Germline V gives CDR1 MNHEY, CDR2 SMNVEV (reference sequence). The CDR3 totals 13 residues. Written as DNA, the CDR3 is TGTGCCAGCAGCTTGAGGGAAAGCACTGAAGCTTTCTTT. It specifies CASSLRESTEAFF.

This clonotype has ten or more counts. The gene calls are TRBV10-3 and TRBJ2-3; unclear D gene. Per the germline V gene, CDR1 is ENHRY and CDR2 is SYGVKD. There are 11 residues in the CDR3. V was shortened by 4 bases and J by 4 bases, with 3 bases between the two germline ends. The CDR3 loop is CAISVADTQYF. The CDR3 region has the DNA TGTGCCATCAGTGTTGCAGATACGCAGTATTTT.

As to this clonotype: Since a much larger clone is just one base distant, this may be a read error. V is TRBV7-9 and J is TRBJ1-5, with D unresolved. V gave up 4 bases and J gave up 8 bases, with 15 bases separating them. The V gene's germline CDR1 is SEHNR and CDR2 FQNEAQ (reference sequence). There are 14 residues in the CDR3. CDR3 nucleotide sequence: TGTGCCAGCAGCTCAAGGCACGGGAATAAGCCCCAGCATTTT. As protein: CASSSRHGNKPQHF. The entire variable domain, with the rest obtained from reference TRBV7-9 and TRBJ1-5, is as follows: DTGVSQNPRHKITKRGQNVTFRCDPISEHNRLYWYRQTLGQGPEFLTYFQNEAQLEKSRLLSDRFSAERPKGSFSTLEIQRTEQGDSAMYLCASSSRHGNKPQHFGDGTRLSIL.

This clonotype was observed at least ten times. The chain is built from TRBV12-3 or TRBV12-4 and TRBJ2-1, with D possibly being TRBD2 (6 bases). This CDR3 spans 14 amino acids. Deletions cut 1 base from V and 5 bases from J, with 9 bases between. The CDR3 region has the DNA TGTGCCAGCAGTTTAGGGTCTAGCGACAATGAGCAGTTCTTC. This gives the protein CASSLGSSDNEQFF.

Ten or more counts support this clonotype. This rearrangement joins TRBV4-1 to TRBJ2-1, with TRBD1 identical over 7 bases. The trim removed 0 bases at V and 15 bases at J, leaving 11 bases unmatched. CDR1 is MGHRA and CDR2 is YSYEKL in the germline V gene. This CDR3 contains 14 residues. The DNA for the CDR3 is TGCGCCAGCAGCCAAGATGGGACAGTCCCTAGCCTGTTCTTC. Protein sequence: CASSQDGTVPSLFF.

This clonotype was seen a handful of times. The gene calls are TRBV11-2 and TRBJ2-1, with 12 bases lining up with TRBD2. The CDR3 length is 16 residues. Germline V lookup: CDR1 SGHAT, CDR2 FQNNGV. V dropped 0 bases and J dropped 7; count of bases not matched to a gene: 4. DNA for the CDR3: TGTGCCAGCAGCTTAGAGCTAGCGGGAGGGCCAAATGAGCAGTTCTTC. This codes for CASSLELAGGPNEQFF. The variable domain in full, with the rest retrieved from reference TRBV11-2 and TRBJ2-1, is EAGVAQSPRYKIIEKRQSVAFWCNPISGHATLYWYQQILGQGPKLLIQFQNNGVVDDSQLPKDRFSAERLKGVDSTLKIQPAKLEDSAVYLCASSLELAGGPNEQFFGPGTRLTVL.

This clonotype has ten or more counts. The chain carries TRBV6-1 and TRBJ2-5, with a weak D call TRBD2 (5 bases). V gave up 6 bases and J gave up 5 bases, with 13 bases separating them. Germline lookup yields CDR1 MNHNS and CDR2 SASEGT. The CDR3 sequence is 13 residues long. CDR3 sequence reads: CASSPVGSETQYF. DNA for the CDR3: TGTGCCAGCAGCCCCGTGGGGAGCGAGACCCAGTACTTC.

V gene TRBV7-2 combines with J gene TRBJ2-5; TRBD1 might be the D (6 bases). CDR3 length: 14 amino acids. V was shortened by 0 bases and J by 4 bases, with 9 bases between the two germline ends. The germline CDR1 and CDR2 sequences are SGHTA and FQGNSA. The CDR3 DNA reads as TGTGCCAGCAGCTTAGCGGGGGCCGGAGAGACCCAGTACTTC. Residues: CASSLAGAGETQYF. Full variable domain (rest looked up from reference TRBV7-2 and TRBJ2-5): GAGVSQSPSNKVTEKGKDVELRCDPISGHTALYWYRQSLGQGLEFLIYFQGNSAPDKSGLPSDRFSAERTGGSVSTLTIQRTQQEDSAVYLCASSLAGAGETQYFGPGTRLLVL.

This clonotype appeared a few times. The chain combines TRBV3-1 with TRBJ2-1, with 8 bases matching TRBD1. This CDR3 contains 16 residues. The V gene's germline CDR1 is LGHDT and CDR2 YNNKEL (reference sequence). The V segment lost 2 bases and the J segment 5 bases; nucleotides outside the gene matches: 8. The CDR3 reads CASSQHRDRKNNEQFF. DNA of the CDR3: TGTGCCAGCAGCCAACACCGGGACAGGAAAAACAATGAGCAGTTCTTC.

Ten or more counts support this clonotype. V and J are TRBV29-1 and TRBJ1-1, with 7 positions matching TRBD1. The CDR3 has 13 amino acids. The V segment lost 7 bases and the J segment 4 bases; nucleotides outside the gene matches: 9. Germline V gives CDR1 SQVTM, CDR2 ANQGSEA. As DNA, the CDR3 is TGCAGCGGCCGCCGTGACAGGGCCACTGAAGCTTTCTTT. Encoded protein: CSGRRDRATEAFF.

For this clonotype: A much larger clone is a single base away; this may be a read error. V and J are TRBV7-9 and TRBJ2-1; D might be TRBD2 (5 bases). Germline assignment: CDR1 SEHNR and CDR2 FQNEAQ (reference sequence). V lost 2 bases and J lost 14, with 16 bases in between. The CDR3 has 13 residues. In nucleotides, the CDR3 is TGTGCCAGCAGCTTACAGGTTATGGCTAGCAAGTTCTTC. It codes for CASSLQVMASKFF. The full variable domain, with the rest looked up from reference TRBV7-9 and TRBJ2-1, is DTGVSQNPRHKITKRGQNVTFRCDPISEHNRLYWYRQTLGQGPEFLTYFQNEAQLEKSRLLSDRFSAERPKGSFSTLEIQRTEQGDSAMYLCASSLQVMASKFFGPGTRLTVL.